This TCR beta chain emerged from a study of T cells in Graves' hyperthyroidism and ophthalmopathy. Reasons for excluding patients were uncontrolled infection, other autoimmune disease, pregnancy or lactation. Diagnosis rested on symptoms, serum thyroxine and TRAb, thyroid ultrasound, and orbital computed tomography. This clonotype showed up many times. Template material for amplifying TCR beta CDR3 regions consisted of RNA transcripts. Initially, a first-round RT-PCR of the TCR CDR3 employed the HTBI primer set. MiXCR, applied by TCRdb to the multiplex PCR reads, yields one record per CDR3 protein. There are hundreds of thousands of distinct CDR3 sequences in the sample; roughly 14% occur only once, and 13% lies in the top ten. This sequence was found in a man younger than 35 with Graves' ophthalmopathy. Sequenced sample: blood.

CDR3 sequence (DNA): TGTGCCAGCAGTTTACGACTGCGCGCAAACGAGCAGTTCTTC. This translates into CASSLRLRANEQFF. This chain uses TRBV27 with TRBJ2-1; D not resolved. Germline V gene lookup returns CDR1 MNHEY and CDR2 SMNVEV (reference sequence). The V and J ends lost 2 bases and 10 bases respectively, with 15 bases between them. The CDR3 totals 14 residues.